One sample yielded the 23 T cell receptor beta chains listed below, sequenced in a study of blood T cell repertoires in COVID-19. Clones were sequenced by immunoSEQ multiplex PCR, and TCRdb holds only the in-frame ones, with some missing. The data contain 270,000 or so clones, about 90% of them singletons. Material for sequencing was peripheral blood. The receptors originated from a woman in her thirties with COVID-19, enrolled during active disease.

This clone was observed a single time. This chain connects TRBV11-2 to TRBJ2-1; 8 nucleotides align to TRBD2. With 4 bases clipped from V and 8 bases from J, the junction kept 4 bases outside the gene matches. Germline assignment: CDR1 SGHAT and CDR2 FQNNGV. The CDR3 contains 13 residues. CDR3: CASSSGLDDEQFF. The DNA of the CDR3 is TGTGCCAGCAGCTCGGGACTAGACGATGAGCAGTTCTTC. The full variable domain, rest sourced from reference TRBV11-2 and TRBJ2-1, is EAGVAQSPRYKIIEKRQSVAFWCNPISGHATLYWYQQILGQGPKLLIQFQNNGVVDDSQLPKDRFSAERLKGVDSTLKIQPAKLEDSAVYLCASSSGLDDEQFFGPGTRLTVL.

This sequence joins TRBV7-2 and TRBJ2-5; no clear D gene. Germline V lookup: CDR1 SGHTA, CDR2 FQGNSA. The V and J ends lost 3 bases and 4 bases respectively, with 12 bases between them. This CDR3 spans 14 amino acids. In nucleotides, the CDR3 is TGTGCCAGCAGCTTTAGTGGTCCGGGAGAGACCCAGTACTTC. As protein: CASSFSGPGETQYF.

V gene TRBV2 combines with J gene TRBJ2-3, with TRBD2 identical over 7 bases. The CDR3 covers 16 residues. Germline CDR1 is SNHLY and CDR2 is FYNNEI. V trimming: 2 bases; J trimming: 5 bases; junction bases outside the gene matches: 10. The CDR3 region has the DNA TGTGCCAGCAGTGAATCCCCCCAGCGGGGTCTAGATACGCAGTATTTT. This encodes CASSESPQRGLDTQYF.

The CDR3 nucleotides read TGTGCCAGCAGCTTTCCTGGGGGCGTGAAATACTATGGCTACACCTTC. Protein sequence: CASSFPGGVKYYGYTF. This chain joins TRBV5-8 and TRBJ1-2, with D possibly TRBD1 on 6 matching bases. The CDR3 runs 16 residues. Germline V gene lookup returns CDR1 SGHTS and CDR2 YDEGEE. The V end lost 2 bases, the J end lost 3 bases, and 17 bases lay between the germline ends.

The V call is TRBV27, the J call TRBJ2-6, with 8 bases lining up with TRBD2. This CDR3 spans 14 amino acids. From germline, CDR1 is MNHEY and CDR2 SMNVEV (reference sequence). The V and J ends lost 11 bases and 3 bases, in that order; junction bases with no gene match: 6. CDR3 amino acids: CASSGGLGANVLTF. The CDR3 region has the DNA TGTGCCTCCTCGGGGGGGCTTGGGGCCAACGTCCTGACTTTC. The entire variable domain, with the rest obtained from reference TRBV27 and TRBJ2-6, is as follows: EAQVTQNPRYLITVTGKKLTVTCSQNMNHEYMSWYRQDPGLGLRQIYYSMNVEVTDKGDVPEGYKVSRKEKRNFPLILESPSPNQTSLYFCASSGGLGANVLTFGAGSRLTVL.

The chain combines TRBV7-9 with TRBJ1-2, with a tentative D call TRBD1 (6 bases). Germline CDR1 and CDR2: SEHNR and FQNEAQ (reference sequence). The CDR3 is 13 residues long. Trimming removed 6 bases from V and 1 base from J, with 9 bases in between. This CDR3 is CASRDSLNYGYTF. The CDR3 DNA reads TGTGCCAGCAGGGACAGTCTTAACTATGGCTACACCTTC. Variable domain in full (rest from reference TRBV7-9 and TRBJ1-2): DTGVSQNPRHKITKRGQNVTFRCDPISEHNRLYWYRQTLGQGPEFLTYFQNEAQLEKSRLLSDRFSAERPKGSFSTLEIQRTEQGDSAMYLCASRDSLNYGYTFGSGTRLTVV.

This clone occurred a few times. The chain is built from TRBV5-1 and TRBJ1-1; D gene unclear. This CDR3 is 14 amino acids long. Trimming pared 4 bases from V and 0 bases from J, leaving 10 bases between. The germline gives CDR1 SGHRS, CDR2 YFSETQ. The CDR3 reads CASSVRNMNTEAFF. The CDR3, as DNA: TGCGCCAGCAGCGTACGCAACATGAACACTGAAGCTTTCTTT.

The chain has TRBV3-1 (or the pseudogene TRBV3-2) and TRBJ1-2; D may be TRBD1 (6 bases). V was clipped by 2 bases and J by 7 bases, with 11 bases between them. The CDR3 has 13 residues. Germline CDR1 LGHDT, CDR2 YNNKEL (reference sequence). The CDR3 here is CASSQPRGFGYTF. The CDR3 DNA follows: TGTGCCAGCAGCCAACCCAGGGGATTTGGCTACACCTTC.

The chain has TRBV19 and TRBJ1-2, with 10 bases that match TRBD1. V gave up 5 bases and J gave up 5 bases; unmatched junction bases: 8. This CDR3 has 15 amino acids. Germline CDR1 reads LNHDA; CDR2 reads SQIVND (reference sequence). The CDR3 sequence is CASSPEGQGRYGYTF. CDR3 in DNA: TGTGCCAGTAGTCCCGAGGGACAGGGGAGGTATGGCTACACCTTC.

The chain links TRBV28 to TRBJ1-6; the D gene is possibly TRBD1 (6 bases). Germline-derived CDR1 and CDR2 are MDHEN and SYDVKM. The CDR3 extends over 17 amino acids. Deletions cut 11 bases from V and 4 bases from J, with 24 bases between. CDR3 nucleotides: TGTGCCGCCGCCGGGGCAGGGGTGGATAAGTATAATTCACCCCTCCACTTT. This encodes CAAAGAGVDKYNSPLHF.

This clone was observed a few times. CDR3 coding DNA: TGTGCCAGCAGCCATTCTGGGGGCCGAAGCTCCTACGAGCAGTACTTC. It codes for CASSHSGGRSSYEQYF. V and J are TRBV3-1 (or the pseudogene TRBV3-2) and TRBJ2-7; tentatively, D is TRBD1 (6 bases). The CDR3 is 16 residues long. CDR1 is LGHDT, CDR2 YNNKEL, per germline (reference sequence). V lost 3 bases and J 0 bases, leaving 15 bases between the germline ends.

The chain is built from TRBV27 and TRBJ2-5, with a possible D match to TRBD2 (7 bases). Germline lookup yields CDR1 MNHEY and CDR2 SMNVEV (reference sequence). This CDR3 has 16 amino acids. Trimming shortened V by 3 bases and J by 4 bases, and 18 bases separated the two germline ends. CDR3 sequence (DNA): TGTGCCAGCAGTTTTAGGGGGGGCGTCTTTGGAGAGACCCAGTACTTC. Its protein product is CASSFRGGVFGETQYF.

In its sample, this clone was seen a few times. The chain has TRBV4-1 and TRBJ2-5; no firm D call. Germline values: CDR1 MGHRA, CDR2 YSYEKL. The CDR3 contains 13 residues. V was pared by 2 bases and J by 0 bases, with 4 bases between. CDR3 coding DNA: TGCGCCAGCAGCCAACCAGACCAAGAGACCCAGTACTTC. This gives the protein CASSQPDQETQYF.

This clone was counted a few times. The chain joins TRBV18 to TRBJ2-7; 8 nucleotides line up with TRBD1. In germline, CDR1 is KGHSH, CDR2 LQKENI. The CDR3 contains 14 residues. J gave up 5 bases and V 4 bases, and 7 bases lay outside the gene matches. Here the CDR3 reads CASSLNNRGNEQYF. The CDR3 DNA sequence: TGTGCCAGCTCACTCAATAACAGGGGGAACGAGCAGTACTTC.

V gene TRBV2 combines with J gene TRBJ1-3; D is unresolved. Trimming cost V 0 bases and J 2 bases, with 11 bases left between them. CDR3 length: 16 amino acids. CDR1 is SNHLY, CDR2 FYNNEI, per germline. The CDR3 is CASSEAVEGTGNTIYF. The CDR3 nucleotides are TGTGCCAGCAGTGAAGCAGTGGAGGGTACTGGAAACACCATATATTTT.

The chain carries TRBV9 and TRBJ1-1, with no clear D. The CDR3 covers 13 residues. From germline, CDR1 is SGDLS and CDR2 YYNGEE. V lost 4 bases and J 2 bases, leaving 9 bases between the germline ends. The CDR3 bases are TGTGCCAGCAGCCACAGCACTAACACTGAAGCTTTCTTT. Amino acids: CASSHSTNTEAFF.

The CDR3 region is CASSLDRPDTGELFF. The CDR3 DNA reads as TGCGCCAGCAGCTTGGATCGTCCCGACACCGGGGAGCTGTTTTTT. The rearrangement uses TRBV5-1 and TRBJ2-2; no clear D. The V end lost 0 bases, the J end lost 3 bases, and 9 bases lay between the germline ends. Germline V gene data show CDR1 as SGHRS and CDR2 as YFSETQ. This CDR3 has 15 amino acids. Supplemented by reference TRBV5-1 and TRBJ2-2, the full variable domain reads KAGVTQTPRYLIKTRGQQVTLSCSPISGHRSVSWYQQTPGQGLQFLFEYFSETQRNKGNFPGRFSGRQFSNSRSEMNVSTLELGDSALYLCASSLDRPDTGELFFGEGSRLTVL.

The rearrangement links TRBV3-1 (or the pseudogene TRBV3-2) to TRBJ1-5; D ambiguous. The germline V gene has CDR1 LGHDT and CDR2 YNNKEL (reference sequence). CDR3 length equals 16 residues. The V end lost 0 bases, the J end lost 2 bases, and 11 bases lay between the germline ends. As DNA, the CDR3 is TGTGCCAGCAGCCAAGACCCCGGGGATGGCAATCAGCCCCAGCATTTT. Its translation: CASSQDPGDGNQPQHF.

The CDR3 DNA reads as TGTGCCAGCAGCCTACTATCCTCTGGGGCCAACGTCCTGACTTTC. Its translation: CASSLLSSGANVLTF. The V and J genes are TRBV5-4 and TRBJ2-6; no clear D gene. Germline V lookup: CDR1 SGHNT, CDR2 YYREEE (reference sequence). The ends were cut back, 4 bases at V and 0 bases at J, with 8 bases in the middle. This CDR3 comprises 15 residues.

This chain connects TRBV7-9 to TRBJ1-1; D is unclear. Trimming removed 5 bases from V and 1 base from J, with 14 bases in between. There are 15 residues in the CDR3. Germline CDR1 reads SEHNR; CDR2 reads FQNEAQ (reference sequence). Here the CDR3 reads CASSPQAGTNTEAFF. As DNA, the CDR3 is TGTGCCAGCAGCCCCCAAGCAGGCACGAACACTGAAGCTTTCTTT.

The chain carries TRBV5-5 and TRBJ1-1; D call uncertain. This CDR3 has 16 amino acids. Germline values: CDR1 SGHKS, CDR2 YYEKEE (reference sequence). V was cut by 6 bases and J by 7 bases, with 25 bases left in between. CDR3 in DNA: TGTGCCAGCACCAGACAACAAAGTCCCCACCGCAATGAAGCTTTCTTT. Translating gives CASTRQQSPHRNEAFF.

This chain connects TRBV2 to TRBJ2-1, with 7 bases fitting TRBD1. The CDR3 sequence is 13 residues long. V shed 7 bases, J shed 7 bases, and the junction held 7 bases outside the gene matches. Germline V gene sequence: CDR1 SNHLY, CDR2 FYNNEI. CDR3 coding DNA: TGTGCCAGCATATACAGGGGAAGGAATGAGCAGTTCTTC. Translating it yields CASIYRGRNEQFF.

The chain uses TRBV7-9 and TRBJ1-2; the D gene is possibly TRBD1 (5 bases). Between the trimmed V and J ends, which lost 5 bases and 0 bases, there was a span of 16 bases. Per the germline V gene, CDR1 is SEHNR and CDR2 is FQNEAQ (reference sequence). This CDR3 comprises 16 residues. The CDR3 loop reads CASSQGGVQANYGYTF. The CDR3 DNA follows: TGTGCCAGCAGCCAGGGAGGCGTGCAGGCTAACTATGGCTACACCTTC.